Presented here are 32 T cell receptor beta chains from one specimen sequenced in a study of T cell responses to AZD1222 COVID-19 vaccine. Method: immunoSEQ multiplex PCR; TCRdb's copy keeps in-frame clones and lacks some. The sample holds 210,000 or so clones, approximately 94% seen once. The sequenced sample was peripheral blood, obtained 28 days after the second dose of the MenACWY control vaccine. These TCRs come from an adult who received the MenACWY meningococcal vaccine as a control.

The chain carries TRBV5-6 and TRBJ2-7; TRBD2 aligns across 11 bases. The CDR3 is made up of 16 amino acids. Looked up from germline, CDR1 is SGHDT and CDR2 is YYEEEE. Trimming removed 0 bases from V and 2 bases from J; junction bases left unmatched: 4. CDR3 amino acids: CASSLGTSGPAYEQYF. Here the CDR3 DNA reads TGTGCCAGCAGCTTGGGGACTAGCGGGCCCGCCTACGAGCAGTACTTC.

This CDR3 reads CASSGVRGSNEQYF. The CDR3 DNA sequence: TGTGCCAGCAGTGGGGTCAGGGGGTCTAACGAGCAGTACTTC. V and J are TRBV2 and TRBJ2-7; TRBD1 aligns across 7 bases. The CDR3 loop spans 14 amino acids. Germline CDR1 SNHLY, CDR2 FYNNEI. V was clipped by 4 bases and J by 5 bases; unmatched bases: 8.

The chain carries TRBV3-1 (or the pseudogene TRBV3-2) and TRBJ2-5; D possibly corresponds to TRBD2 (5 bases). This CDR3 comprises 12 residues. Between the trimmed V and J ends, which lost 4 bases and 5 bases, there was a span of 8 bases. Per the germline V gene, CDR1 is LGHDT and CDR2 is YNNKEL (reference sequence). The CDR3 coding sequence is TGTGCCAGCAGCCTCCGGGGTGAGACCCAGTACTTC. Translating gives CASSLRGETQYF.

The DNA for the CDR3 is TGTGCCAGCAGCTGGATCGAGAACACTGAAGCTTTCTTT. Translated: CASSWIENTEAFF. This sequence joins TRBV7-9 and TRBJ1-1; D is unclear. This CDR3 region has 13 residues. The ends were cut back, 4 bases at V and 1 base at J, with 7 bases in the middle. Germline V gene data show CDR1 as SEHNR and CDR2 as FQNEAQ (reference sequence).

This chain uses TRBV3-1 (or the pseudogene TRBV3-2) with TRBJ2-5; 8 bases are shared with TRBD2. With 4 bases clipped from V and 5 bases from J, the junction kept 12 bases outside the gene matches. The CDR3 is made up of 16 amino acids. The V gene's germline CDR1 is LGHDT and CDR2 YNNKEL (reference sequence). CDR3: CASSRLGGARGETQYF. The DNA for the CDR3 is TGTGCCAGCAGCCGCCTCGGGGGGGCGCGAGGGGAGACCCAGTACTTC.

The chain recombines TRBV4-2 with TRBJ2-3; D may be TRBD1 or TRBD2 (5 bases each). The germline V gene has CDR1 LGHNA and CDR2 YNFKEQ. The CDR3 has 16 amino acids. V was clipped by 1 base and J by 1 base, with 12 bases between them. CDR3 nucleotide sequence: TGTGCCAGCAGCCAAGGGGGGAGCGCTGGCACAGATACGCAGTATTTT. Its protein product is CASSQGGSAGTDTQYF.

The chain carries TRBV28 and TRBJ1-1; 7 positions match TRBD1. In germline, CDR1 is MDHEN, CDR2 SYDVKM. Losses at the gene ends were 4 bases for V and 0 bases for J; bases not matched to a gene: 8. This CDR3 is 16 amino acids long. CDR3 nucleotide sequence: TGTGCCAGCAGTTCACCGGGACAGCGATTGAACACTGAAGCTTTCTTT. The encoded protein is CASSSPGQRLNTEAFF. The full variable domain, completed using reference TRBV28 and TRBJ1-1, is DVKVTQSSRYLVKRTGEKVFLECVQDMDHENMFWYRQDPGLGLRLIYFSYDVKMKEKGDIPEGYSVSREKKERFSLILESASTNQTSMYLCASSSPGQRLNTEAFFGQGTRLTVV.

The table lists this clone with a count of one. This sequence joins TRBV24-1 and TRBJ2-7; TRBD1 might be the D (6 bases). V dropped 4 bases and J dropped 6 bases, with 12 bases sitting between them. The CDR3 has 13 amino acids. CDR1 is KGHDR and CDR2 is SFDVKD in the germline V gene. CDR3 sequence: CATSDLTGSEQYF. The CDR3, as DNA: TGTGCCACCAGTGACCTTACAGGGTCCGAGCAGTACTTC.

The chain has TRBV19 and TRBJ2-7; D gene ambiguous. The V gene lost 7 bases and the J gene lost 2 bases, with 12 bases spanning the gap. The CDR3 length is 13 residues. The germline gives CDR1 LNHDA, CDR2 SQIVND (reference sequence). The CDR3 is CASNSVGTYEQYF. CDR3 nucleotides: TGTGCCAGTAATTCGGTCGGTACCTACGAGCAGTACTTC.

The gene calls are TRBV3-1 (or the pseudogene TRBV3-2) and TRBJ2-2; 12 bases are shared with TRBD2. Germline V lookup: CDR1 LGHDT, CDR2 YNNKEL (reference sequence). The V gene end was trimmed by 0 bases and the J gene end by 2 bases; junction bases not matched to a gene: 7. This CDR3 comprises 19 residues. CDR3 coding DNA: TGTGCCAGCAGCCAAGATAGCCGAGGACTAGCGGGAAACACCGGGGAGCTGTTTTTT. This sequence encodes CASSQDSRGLAGNTGELFF.

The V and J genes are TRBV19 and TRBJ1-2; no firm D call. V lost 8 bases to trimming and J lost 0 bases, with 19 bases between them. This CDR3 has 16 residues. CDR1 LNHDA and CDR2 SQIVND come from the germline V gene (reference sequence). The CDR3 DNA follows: TGTGCCAGTTCCACCGGGCCGAAATGGACTAACTATGGCTACACCTTC. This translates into CASSTGPKWTNYGYTF. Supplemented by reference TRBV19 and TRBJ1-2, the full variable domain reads DGGITQSPKYLFRKEGQNVTLSCEQNLNHDAMYWYRQDPGQGLRLIYYSQIVNDFQKGDIAEGYSVSREKKESFPLTVTSAQKNPTAFYLCASSTGPKWTNYGYTFGSGTRLTVV.

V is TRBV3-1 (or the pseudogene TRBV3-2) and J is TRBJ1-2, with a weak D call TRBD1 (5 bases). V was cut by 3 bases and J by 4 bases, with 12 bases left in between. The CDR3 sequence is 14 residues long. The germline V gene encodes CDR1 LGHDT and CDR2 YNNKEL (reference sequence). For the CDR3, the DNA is TGTGCCAGCAGCCAGGCAGGGTACGGCTATGGCTACACCTTC. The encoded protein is CASSQAGYGYGYTF.

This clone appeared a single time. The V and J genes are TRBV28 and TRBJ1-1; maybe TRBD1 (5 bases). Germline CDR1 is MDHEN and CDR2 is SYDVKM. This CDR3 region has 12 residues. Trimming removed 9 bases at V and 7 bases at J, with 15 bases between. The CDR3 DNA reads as TGTGCCAGTGGGTCAGGGCTCAGTGAAGCTTTCTTT. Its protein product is CASGSGLSEAFF.

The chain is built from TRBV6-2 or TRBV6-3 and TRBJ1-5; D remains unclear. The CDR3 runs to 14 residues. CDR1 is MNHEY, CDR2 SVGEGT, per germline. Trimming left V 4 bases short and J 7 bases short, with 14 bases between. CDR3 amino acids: CASSSPSLRQPQHF. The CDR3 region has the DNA TGTGCCAGCAGTTCCCCATCCTTGCGACAGCCCCAGCATTTT.

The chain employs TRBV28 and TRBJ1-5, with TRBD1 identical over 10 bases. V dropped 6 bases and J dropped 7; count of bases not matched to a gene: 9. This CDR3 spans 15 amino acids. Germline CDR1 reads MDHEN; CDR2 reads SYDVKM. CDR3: CASSARTGGAQPQHF. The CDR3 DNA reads TGTGCCAGCAGCGCCCGGACAGGGGGGGCACAGCCCCAGCATTTT.

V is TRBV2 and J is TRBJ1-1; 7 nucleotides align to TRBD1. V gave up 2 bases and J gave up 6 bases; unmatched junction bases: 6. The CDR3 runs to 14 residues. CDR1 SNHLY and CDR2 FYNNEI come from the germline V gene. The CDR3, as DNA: TGTGCCAGCAGTGAAAGTCGGCAGGGGGCTGAAGCTTTCTTT. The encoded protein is CASSESRQGAEAFF.

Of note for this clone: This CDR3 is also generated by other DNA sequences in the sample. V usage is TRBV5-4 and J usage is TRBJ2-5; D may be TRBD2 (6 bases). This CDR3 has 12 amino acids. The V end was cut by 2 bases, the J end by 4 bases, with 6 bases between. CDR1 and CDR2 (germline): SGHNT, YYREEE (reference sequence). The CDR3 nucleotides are TGTGCCAGCAGCTTAGCGGGAGAGACCCAGTACTTC. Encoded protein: CASSLAGETQYF.

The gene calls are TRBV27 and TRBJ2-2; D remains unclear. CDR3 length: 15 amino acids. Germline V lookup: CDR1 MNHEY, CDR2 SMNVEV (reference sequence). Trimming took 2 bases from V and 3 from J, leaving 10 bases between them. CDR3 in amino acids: CASSLGNGYTGELFF. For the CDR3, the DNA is TGTGCCAGCAGTTTAGGTAACGGGTACACCGGGGAGCTGTTTTTT.

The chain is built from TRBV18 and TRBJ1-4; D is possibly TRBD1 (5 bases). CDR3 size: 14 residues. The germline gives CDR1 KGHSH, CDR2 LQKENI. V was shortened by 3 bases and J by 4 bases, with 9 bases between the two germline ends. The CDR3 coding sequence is TGTGCCAGCTCACCTCAGGGTGTTAATGAAAAACTGTTTTTT. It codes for CASSPQGVNEKLFF.

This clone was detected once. The CDR3 loop reads CASNFDRGPFEQYF. CDR3 in DNA: TGTGCCAGCAACTTCGACAGGGGGCCCTTTGAGCAGTACTTC. The chain is built from TRBV2 and TRBJ2-7; 10 bases agree with TRBD1. Germline CDR1 is SNHLY and CDR2 is FYNNEI. The CDR3 runs 14 residues. Unmatched junction bases numbered 10, after V lost 7 bases and J lost 7 bases.

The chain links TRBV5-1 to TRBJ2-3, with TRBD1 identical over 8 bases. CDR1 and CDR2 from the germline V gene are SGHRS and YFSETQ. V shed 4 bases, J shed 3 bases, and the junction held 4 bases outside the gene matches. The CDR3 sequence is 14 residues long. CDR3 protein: CASSPGQGTDTQYF. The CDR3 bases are TGCGCCAGCAGCCCAGGACAGGGAACAGATACGCAGTATTTT. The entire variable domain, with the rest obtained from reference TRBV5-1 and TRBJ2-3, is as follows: KAGVTQTPRYLIKTRGQQVTLSCSPISGHRSVSWYQQTPGQGLQFLFEYFSETQRNKGNFPGRFSGRQFSNSRSEMNVSTLELGDSALYLCASSPGQGTDTQYFGPGTRLTVL.

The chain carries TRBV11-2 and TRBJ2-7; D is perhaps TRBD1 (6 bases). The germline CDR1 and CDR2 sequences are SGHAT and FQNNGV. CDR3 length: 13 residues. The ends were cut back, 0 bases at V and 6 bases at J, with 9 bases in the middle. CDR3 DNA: TGTGCCAGCAGCTTAGATCCAGGGGTCGAGCAGTACTTC. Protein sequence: CASSLDPGVEQYF.

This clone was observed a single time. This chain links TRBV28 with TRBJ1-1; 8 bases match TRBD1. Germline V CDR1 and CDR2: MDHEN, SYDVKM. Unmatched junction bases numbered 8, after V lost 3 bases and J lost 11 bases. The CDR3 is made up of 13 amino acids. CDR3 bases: TGTGCCAGCAGTTTTAAGACAGGGGACCGGGCTTTCTTT. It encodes CASSFKTGDRAFF.

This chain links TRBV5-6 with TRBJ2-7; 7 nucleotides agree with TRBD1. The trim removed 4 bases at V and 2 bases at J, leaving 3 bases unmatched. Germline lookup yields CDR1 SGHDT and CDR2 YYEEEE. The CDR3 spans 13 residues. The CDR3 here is CASSVRGPYEQYF. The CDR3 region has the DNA TGTGCCAGCAGCGTAAGGGGGCCCTACGAGCAGTACTTC.

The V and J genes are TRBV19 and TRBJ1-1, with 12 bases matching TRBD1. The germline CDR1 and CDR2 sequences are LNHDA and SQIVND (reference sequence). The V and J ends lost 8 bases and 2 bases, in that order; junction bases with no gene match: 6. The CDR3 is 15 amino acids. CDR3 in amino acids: CASARDRGRNTEAFF. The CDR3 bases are TGTGCCAGTGCGCGGGACAGGGGGCGCAACACTGAAGCTTTCTTT.

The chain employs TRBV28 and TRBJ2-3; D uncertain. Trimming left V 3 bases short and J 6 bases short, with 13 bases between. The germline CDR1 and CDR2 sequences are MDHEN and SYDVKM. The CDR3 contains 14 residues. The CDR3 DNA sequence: TGTGCCAGCAGTTTCCAGACTTCTGGGGATACGCAGTATTTT. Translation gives CASSFQTSGDTQYF. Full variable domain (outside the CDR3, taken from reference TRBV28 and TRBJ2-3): DVKVTQSSRYLVKRTGEKVFLECVQDMDHENMFWYRQDPGLGLRLIYFSYDVKMKEKGDIPEGYSVSREKKERFSLILESASTNQTSMYLCASSFQTSGDTQYFGPGTRLTVL.

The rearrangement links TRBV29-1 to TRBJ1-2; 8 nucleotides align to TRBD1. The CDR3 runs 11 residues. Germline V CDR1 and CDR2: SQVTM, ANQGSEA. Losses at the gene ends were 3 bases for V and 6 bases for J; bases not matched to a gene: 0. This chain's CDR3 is CSVEDRDGYTF. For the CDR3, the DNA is TGCAGCGTTGAGGACAGGGATGGCTACACCTTC.

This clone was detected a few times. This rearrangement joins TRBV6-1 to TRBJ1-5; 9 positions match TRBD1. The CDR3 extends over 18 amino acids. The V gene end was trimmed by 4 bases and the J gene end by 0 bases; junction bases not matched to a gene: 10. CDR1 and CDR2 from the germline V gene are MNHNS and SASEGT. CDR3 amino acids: CASSGRPDRGYSNQPQHF. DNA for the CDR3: TGTGCCAGCAGTGGGAGACCGGACAGGGGATATAGCAATCAGCCCCAGCATTTT.

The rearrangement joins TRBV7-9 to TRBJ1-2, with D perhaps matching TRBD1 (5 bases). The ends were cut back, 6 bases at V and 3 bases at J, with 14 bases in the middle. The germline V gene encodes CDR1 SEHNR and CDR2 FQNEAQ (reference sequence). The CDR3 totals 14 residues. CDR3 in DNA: TGTGCCAGCAGAAGGCAGGGAGACGACTATGGCTACACCTTC. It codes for CASRRQGDDYGYTF.

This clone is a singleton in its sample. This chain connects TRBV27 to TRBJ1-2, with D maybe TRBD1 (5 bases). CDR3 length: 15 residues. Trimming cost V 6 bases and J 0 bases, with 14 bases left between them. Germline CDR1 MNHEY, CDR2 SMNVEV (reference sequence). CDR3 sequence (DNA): TGTGCCAGCAGGCCGGGGGGACGGACTAACTATGGCTACACCTTC. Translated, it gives CASRPGGRTNYGYTF.

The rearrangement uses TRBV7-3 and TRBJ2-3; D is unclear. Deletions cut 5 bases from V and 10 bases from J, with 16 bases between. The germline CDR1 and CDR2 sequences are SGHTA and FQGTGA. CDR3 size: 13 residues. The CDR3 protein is CASSQTDLRAQYF. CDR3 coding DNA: TGTGCCAGCAGCCAAACGGACCTTAGGGCGCAGTATTTT.

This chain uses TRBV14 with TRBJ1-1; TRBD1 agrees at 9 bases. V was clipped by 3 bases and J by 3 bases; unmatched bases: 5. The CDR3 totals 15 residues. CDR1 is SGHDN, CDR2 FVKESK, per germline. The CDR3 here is CASSHRQGGDTEAFF. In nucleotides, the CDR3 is TGTGCCAGCAGCCACCGACAGGGGGGGGACACTGAAGCTTTCTTT.